The rows below give T cell receptor beta chains drawn from one sample of a study of identical twins. TCRdb re-called the 5' RACE reads with MiXCR, one entry per CDR3 protein. This repertoire shows 510,000 or so distinct CDR3 sequences, over 12% found once; its top ten account for roughly 0.44%. This sample was shared with a second study, whose subject was yellow fever vaccine responses in identical twins.

Specimen: CD4+ T cells sorted from blood. These receptor sequences come from a woman between 18 and 30 years old in good health. Both conserved end residues are part of each CDR3. Each record gives: CDR3 length, J gene, clone size, V gene, D gene, CDR3 protein, CDR3 DNA. A D gene is named only where the DNA matches it firmly. Not all rows give a size; the values are once, few, many and, for expanded clones, a class.

CDR3 length: 18
J gene: TRBJ2-3
clone size: -
V gene: TRBV29-1
D gene: TRBD2
CDR3 protein: CSVGVGVQAGDPTDTQYF
CDR3 DNA: TGCAGCGTTGGGGTAGGGGTCCAGGCGGGGGACCCCACAGATACGCAGTATTTT

CDR3 length: 15
J gene: TRBJ2-2
clone size: -
V gene: TRBV10-3
D gene: -
CDR3 protein: CAISVGVSSSGELFF
CDR3 DNA: TGTGCCATCAGTGTCGGAGTTTCCAGTTCAGGGGAGCTGTTTTTT

CDR3 length: 13
J gene: TRBJ1-6
clone size: -
V gene: TRBV12-3/TRBV12-4
D gene: -
CDR3 protein: CASSRDTSSPLHF
CDR3 DNA: TGTGCCAGCAGCCGGGACACATCTTCACCCCTCCACTTT

CDR3 length: 12
J gene: TRBJ1-5
clone size: many
V gene: TRBV12-3/TRBV12-4
D gene: -
CDR3 protein: CASSLEFQPQHF
CDR3 DNA: TGTGCCAGCAGTTTAGAGTTTCAGCCCCAGCATTTT

CDR3 length: 13
J gene: TRBJ2-3
clone size: few
V gene: TRBV6-1
D gene: TRBD1
CDR3 protein: CASRNTGADTQYF
CDR3 DNA: TGTGCCAGCAGAAATACAGGGGCAGATACGCAGTATTTT

CDR3 length: 16
J gene: TRBJ2-1
clone size: many
V gene: TRBV12-3/TRBV12-4
D gene: -
CDR3 protein: CASSSRAGSRFGEQFF
CDR3 DNA: TGTGCCAGCAGTTCTCGGGCCGGGAGCAGATTTGGTGAGCAGTTCTTC

CDR3 length: 15
J gene: TRBJ2-5
clone size: few
V gene: TRBV28
D gene: TRBD2
CDR3 protein: CASSHLAGGQETQYF
CDR3 DNA: TGTGCCAGCAGCCATCTAGCGGGGGGACAAGAGACCCAGTACTTC

CDR3 length: 15
J gene: TRBJ2-1
clone size: many
V gene: TRBV4-2
D gene: TRBD2
CDR3 protein: CASSPEGLAYREQFF
CDR3 DNA: TGTGCCAGCAGCCCAGAGGGACTAGCTTATCGCGAGCAGTTCTTC

CDR3 length: 16
J gene: TRBJ2-1
clone size: -
V gene: TRBV5-6
D gene: -
CDR3 protein: CAISLGLFSSYNEQFF
CDR3 DNA: TGTGCCATCAGCTTAGGCCTCTTCAGCTCCTACAATGAGCAGTTCTTC

CDR3 length: 16
J gene: TRBJ1-2
clone size: few
V gene: TRBV5-1
D gene: TRBD1
CDR3 protein: CASSRSPGTGNYGYTF
CDR3 DNA: TGCGCCAGCAGCAGAAGTCCCGGGACAGGGAACTATGGCTACACCTTC

CDR3 length: 14
J gene: TRBJ2-1
clone size: -
V gene: TRBV12-3/TRBV12-4
D gene: TRBD2
CDR3 protein: CASMRTSGMNEQFF
CDR3 DNA: TGTGCCAGCATGAGGACTAGCGGGATGAATGAGCAGTTCTTC

CDR3 length: 12
J gene: TRBJ1-4
clone size: -
V gene: TRBV4-1
D gene: -
CDR3 protein: CASSQPWEKLFF
CDR3 DNA: TGCGCCAGCAGCCAACCTTGGGAAAAACTGTTTTTT

CDR3 length: 14
J gene: TRBJ2-5
clone size: many
V gene: TRBV12-3/TRBV12-4
D gene: TRBD2
CDR3 protein: CASSPTGGQETQYF
CDR3 DNA: TGTGCCAGCAGTCCAACGGGGGGTCAAGAGACCCAGTACTTC

CDR3 length: 19
J gene: TRBJ2-4
clone size: many
V gene: TRBV3-1
D gene: TRBD2
CDR3 protein: CASSQFNPPSGREGNIQYF
CDR3 DNA: TGTGCCAGCAGCCAATTCAACCCCCCTAGCGGGAGGGAGGGAAACATTCAGTACTTC

CDR3 length: 13
J gene: TRBJ1-1
clone size: many
V gene: TRBV5-1
D gene: -
CDR3 protein: CASRTGVDTEAFF
CDR3 DNA: TGCGCCAGCAGAACAGGAGTAGACACTGAAGCTTTCTTT

CDR3 length: 14
J gene: TRBJ1-1
clone size: few
V gene: TRBV6-1
D gene: -
CDR3 protein: CASRRTGWNTEAFF
CDR3 DNA: TGTGCCAGCAGACGTACAGGGTGGAACACTGAAGCTTTCTTT

CDR3 length: 15
J gene: TRBJ2-3
clone size: few
V gene: TRBV18
D gene: -
CDR3 protein: CASSPGRQTTDTQYF
CDR3 DNA: TGTGCCAGCTCACCTGGACGCCAGACTACAGATACGCAGTATTTT

CDR3 length: 16
J gene: TRBJ1-5
clone size: many
V gene: TRBV12-3/TRBV12-4
D gene: TRBD1
CDR3 protein: CASSLRWDRGNQPQHF
CDR3 DNA: TGTGCCAGCAGTTTAAGGTGGGACAGAGGGAATCAGCCCCAGCATTTT

CDR3 length: 17
J gene: TRBJ2-6
clone size: few
V gene: TRBV28
D gene: -
CDR3 protein: CASSLDSLGSGANVLTF
CDR3 DNA: TGTGCCAGCAGTTTAGACTCCCTGGGCTCTGGGGCCAACGTCCTGACTTTC

CDR3 length: 15
J gene: TRBJ2-2
clone size: many
V gene: TRBV6-2/TRBV6-3
D gene: -
CDR3 protein: CASRAHDRLEGELFF
CDR3 DNA: TGTGCCAGCAGAGCCCATGACCGGTTGGAAGGGGAGCTGTTTTTT

CDR3 length: 13
J gene: TRBJ2-3
clone size: -
V gene: TRBV20-1
D gene: TRBD2
CDR3 protein: CSASGLAANTQYF
CDR3 DNA: TGCAGTGCGTCGGGACTAGCGGCCAATACGCAGTATTTT

CDR3 length: 14
J gene: TRBJ2-5
clone size: -
V gene: TRBV15
D gene: -
CDR3 protein: CATSRVGGQETQYF
CDR3 DNA: TGTGCCACCAGCAGAGTCGGCGGTCAAGAGACCCAGTACTTC

CDR3 length: 15
J gene: TRBJ1-1
clone size: few
V gene: TRBV6-1
D gene: TRBD1
CDR3 protein: CASIPTGAENTEAFF
CDR3 DNA: TGTGCCAGCATCCCCACAGGGGCTGAGAACACTGAAGCTTTCTTT

CDR3 length: 17
J gene: TRBJ2-7
clone size: few
V gene: TRBV12-3/TRBV12-4
D gene: TRBD1
CDR3 protein: CASTHVGQGGTRDEQYF
CDR3 DNA: TGTGCCAGCACCCATGTGGGACAGGGGGGTACTCGTGACGAGCAGTACTTC

CDR3 length: 13
J gene: TRBJ1-1
clone size: few
V gene: TRBV5-1
D gene: -
CDR3 protein: CASSLDHNTEAFF
CDR3 DNA: TGCGCCAGCAGCTTGGATCACAACACTGAAGCTTTCTTT

CDR3 length: 15
J gene: TRBJ2-2
clone size: many
V gene: TRBV10-3
D gene: TRBD2
CDR3 protein: CAISLRLADTGELFF
CDR3 DNA: TGTGCCATCAGTCTCCGACTAGCCGACACCGGGGAGCTGTTTTTT

CDR3 length: 12
J gene: TRBJ2-5
clone size: few
V gene: TRBV24-1
D gene: -
CDR3 protein: CATSEPQETQYF
CDR3 DNA: TGTGCCACCAGTGAACCCCAAGAGACCCAGTACTTC

CDR3 length: 15
J gene: TRBJ2-6
clone size: few
V gene: TRBV5-6
D gene: -
CDR3 protein: CASSFRGTGANVLTF
CDR3 DNA: TGTGCCAGCAGCTTTCGGGGGACGGGGGCCAACGTCCTGACTTTC

CDR3 length: 14
J gene: TRBJ2-7
clone size: -
V gene: TRBV14
D gene: -
CDR3 protein: CASSQARKAYEQYF
CDR3 DNA: TGTGCCAGCAGCCAGGCGCGGAAGGCCTACGAGCAGTACTTC

CDR3 length: 14
J gene: TRBJ1-5
clone size: few
V gene: TRBV10-3
D gene: -
CDR3 protein: CAISQANFNQPQHF
CDR3 DNA: TGTGCCATCAGCCAGGCGAACTTCAATCAGCCCCAGCATTTT

CDR3 length: 15
J gene: TRBJ2-2
clone size: few
V gene: TRBV29-1
D gene: TRBD1
CDR3 protein: CSVVDRTLNTGELFF
CDR3 DNA: TGCAGCGTTGTGGACAGGACTTTGAACACCGGGGAGCTGTTTTTT

CDR3 length: 15
J gene: TRBJ2-3
clone size: once
V gene: TRBV2
D gene: -
CDR3 protein: CASSDPRVSVDTQYF
CDR3 DNA: TGTGCCAGCAGTGATCCGCGCGTCTCTGTGGATACGCAGTATTTT

CDR3 length: 14
J gene: TRBJ1-1
clone size: few
V gene: TRBV12-3/TRBV12-4
D gene: -
CDR3 protein: CASSLVRVYTEAFF
CDR3 DNA: TGTGCCAGCAGTTTAGTCAGGGTGTACACTGAAGCTTTCTTT

CDR3 length: 17
J gene: TRBJ2-3
clone size: -
V gene: TRBV5-1
D gene: -
CDR3 protein: CASSLNRIQTYTDTQYF
CDR3 DNA: TGCGCCAGCAGCTTGAACAGAATACAAACCTACACAGATACGCAGTATTTT

CDR3 length: 13
J gene: TRBJ1-4
clone size: -
V gene: TRBV27
D gene: -
CDR3 protein: CASSPGVGEKLFF
CDR3 DNA: TGTGCCAGCAGTCCAGGGGTAGGGGAAAAACTGTTTTTT

CDR3 length: 15
J gene: TRBJ2-1
clone size: -
V gene: TRBV25-1
D gene: TRBD1
CDR3 protein: CASSPDRGSINEQFF
CDR3 DNA: TGTGCCAGCAGTCCGGACAGGGGATCAATCAATGAGCAGTTCTTC

CDR3 length: 17
J gene: TRBJ2-6
clone size: -
V gene: TRBV18
D gene: -
CDR3 protein: CASSPDRISSGANVLTF
CDR3 DNA: TGTGCCAGCTCACCAGACAGAATCTCCTCTGGGGCCAACGTCCTGACTTTC

CDR3 length: 16
J gene: TRBJ2-2
clone size: -
V gene: TRBV9
D gene: TRBD1
CDR3 protein: CASSSSQGANTGELFF
CDR3 DNA: TGTGCCAGCAGCTCGTCCCAGGGGGCCAACACCGGGGAGCTGTTTTTT

CDR3 length: 14
J gene: TRBJ2-1
clone size: -
V gene: TRBV2
D gene: TRBD2
CDR3 protein: CASSSSLARNEQFF
CDR3 DNA: TGTGCCAGCAGTTCGTCACTAGCGCGTAATGAGCAGTTCTTC

CDR3 length: 14
J gene: TRBJ1-5
clone size: -
V gene: TRBV5-5
D gene: -
CDR3 protein: CASSPKGTGQPQHF
CDR3 DNA: TGTGCCAGCAGCCCCAAAGGGACCGGGCAGCCCCAGCATTTT

CDR3 length: 14
J gene: TRBJ1-2
clone size: -
V gene: TRBV20-1
D gene: -
CDR3 protein: CSARGGQANYGYTF
CDR3 DNA: TGCAGTGCTAGAGGTGGACAAGCTAACTATGGCTACACCTTC

CDR3 length: 16
J gene: TRBJ2-2
clone size: few
V gene: TRBV7-9
D gene: TRBD2
CDR3 protein: CASSSTPSGSTGELFF
CDR3 DNA: TGTGCCAGCAGCTCCACCCCCAGCGGGAGCACCGGGGAGCTGTTTTTT

CDR3 length: 14
J gene: TRBJ2-3
clone size: -
V gene: TRBV3-1
D gene: -
CDR3 protein: CASSRLAATDTQYF
CDR3 DNA: TGTGCCAGCAGCCGCCTCGCGGCCACAGATACGCAGTATTTT

CDR3 length: 15
J gene: TRBJ2-5
clone size: -
V gene: TRBV20-1
D gene: -
CDR3 protein: CSARSHLLHQETQYF
CDR3 DNA: TGCAGTGCTAGGTCTCATTTACTTCATCAAGAGACCCAGTACTTC

CDR3 length: 13
J gene: TRBJ2-3
clone size: -
V gene: TRBV20-1
D gene: -
CDR3 protein: CSARAGRTDTQYF
CDR3 DNA: TGCAGTGCTAGAGCGGGGCGCACAGATACGCAGTATTTT

CDR3 length: 11
J gene: TRBJ2-1
clone size: -
V gene: TRBV20-1
D gene: TRBD2
CDR3 protein: CSQGLAAEQFF
CDR3 DNA: TGCAGTCAAGGACTAGCGGCTGAGCAGTTCTTC

CDR3 length: 15
J gene: TRBJ1-3
clone size: many
V gene: TRBV6-1
D gene: -
CDR3 protein: CASRAGSNSGNTIYF
CDR3 DNA: TGTGCCAGCAGAGCGGGGTCCAACTCTGGAAACACCATATATTTT

CDR3 length: 16
J gene: TRBJ2-5
clone size: once
V gene: TRBV5-6
D gene: TRBD1
CDR3 protein: CASSTGQAASRETQYF
CDR3 DNA: TGTGCCAGCAGCACGGGACAGGCCGCCTCCAGGGAGACCCAGTACTTC

CDR3 length: 13
J gene: TRBJ2-1
clone size: -
V gene: TRBV7-8
D gene: -
CDR3 protein: CASSFTQYNEQFF
CDR3 DNA: TGTGCCAGCAGCTTTACACAATACAATGAGCAGTTCTTC

CDR3 length: 15
J gene: TRBJ2-3
clone size: -
V gene: TRBV28
D gene: TRBD1
CDR3 protein: CASKGQGVSTDTQYF
CDR3 DNA: TGTGCCAGCAAGGGACAGGGGGTTAGCACAGATACGCAGTATTTT

CDR3 length: 13
J gene: TRBJ1-1
clone size: -
V gene: TRBV5-1
D gene: -
CDR3 protein: CASSIGQNTEAFF
CDR3 DNA: TGCGCCAGCAGCATCGGACAGAACACTGAAGCTTTCTTT

CDR3 length: 14
J gene: TRBJ1-5
clone size: many
V gene: TRBV5-1
D gene: -
CDR3 protein: CASSLGAGNQPQHF
CDR3 DNA: TGCGCCAGCAGCTTGGGGGCGGGCAATCAGCCCCAGCATTTT

CDR3 length: 17
J gene: TRBJ2-5
clone size: few
V gene: TRBV5-1
D gene: -
CDR3 protein: CASSPGRGDRFQETQYF
CDR3 DNA: TGCGCCAGCAGCCCCGGTAGGGGAGACAGATTCCAAGAGACCCAGTACTTC